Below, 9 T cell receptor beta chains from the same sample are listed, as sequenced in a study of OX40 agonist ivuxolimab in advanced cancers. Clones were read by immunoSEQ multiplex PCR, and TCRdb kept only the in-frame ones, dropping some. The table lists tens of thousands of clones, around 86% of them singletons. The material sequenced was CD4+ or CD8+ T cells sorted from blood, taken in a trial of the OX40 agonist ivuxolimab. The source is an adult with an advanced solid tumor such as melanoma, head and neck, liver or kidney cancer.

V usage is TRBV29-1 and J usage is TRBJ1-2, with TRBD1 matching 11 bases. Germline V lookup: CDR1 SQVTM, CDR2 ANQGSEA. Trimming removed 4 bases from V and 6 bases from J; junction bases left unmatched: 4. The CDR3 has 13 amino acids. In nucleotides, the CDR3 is TGCAGCGTTGGGACAGGGGGCCTTGATGGCTACACCTTC. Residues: CSVGTGGLDGYTF.

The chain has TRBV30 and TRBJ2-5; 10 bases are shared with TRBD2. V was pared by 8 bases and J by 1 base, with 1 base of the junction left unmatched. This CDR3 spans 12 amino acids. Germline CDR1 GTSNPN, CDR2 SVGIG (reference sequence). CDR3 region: CALAGVQETQYF. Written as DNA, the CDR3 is TGTGCCCTAGCGGGGGTCCAAGAGACCCAGTACTTC.

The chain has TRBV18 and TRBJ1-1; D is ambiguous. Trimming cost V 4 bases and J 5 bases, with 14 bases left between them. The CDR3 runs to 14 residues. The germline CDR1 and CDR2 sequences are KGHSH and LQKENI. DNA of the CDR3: TGTGCCAGCTCACTGACCCCCCCAAAGACTGAAGCTTTCTTT. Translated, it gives CASSLTPPKTEAFF.

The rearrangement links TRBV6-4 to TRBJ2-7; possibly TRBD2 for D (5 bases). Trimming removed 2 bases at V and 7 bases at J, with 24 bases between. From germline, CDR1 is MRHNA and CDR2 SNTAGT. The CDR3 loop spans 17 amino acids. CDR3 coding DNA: TGTGCCAGCAGTGACAATTGGAGGACGGAACCTCTGAGGGAGCAGTACGTC. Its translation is CASSDNWRTEPLREQYV.

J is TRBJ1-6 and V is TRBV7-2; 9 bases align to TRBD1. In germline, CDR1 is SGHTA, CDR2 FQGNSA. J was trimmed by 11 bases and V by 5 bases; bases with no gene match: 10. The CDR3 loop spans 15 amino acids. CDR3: CASSPGTGLGTPLHF. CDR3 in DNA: TGTGCCAGCAGCCCCGGGACAGGGCTGGGAACACCCCTCCACTTT. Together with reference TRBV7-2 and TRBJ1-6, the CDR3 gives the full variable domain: GAGVSQSPSNKVTEKGKDVELRCDPISGHTALYWYRQSLGQGLEFLIYFQGNSAPDKSGLPSDRFSAERTGGSVSTLTIQRTQQEDSAVYLCASSPGTGLGTPLHFGNGTRLTVT.

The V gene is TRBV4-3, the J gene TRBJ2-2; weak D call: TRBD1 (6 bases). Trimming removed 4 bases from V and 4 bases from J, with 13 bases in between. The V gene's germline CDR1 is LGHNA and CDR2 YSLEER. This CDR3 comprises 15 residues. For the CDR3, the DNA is TGCGCCAGCAGCCTCGGACAGCGACGCACCGGGGAGCTGTTTTTT. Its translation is CASSLGQRRTGELFF.

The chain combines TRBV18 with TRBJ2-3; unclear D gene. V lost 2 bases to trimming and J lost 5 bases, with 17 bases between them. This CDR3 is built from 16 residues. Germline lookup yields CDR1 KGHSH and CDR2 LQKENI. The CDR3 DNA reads TGTGCCAGCTCACCATCGACCCGAACATCCGGAGATACGCAGTATTTT. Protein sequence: CASSPSTRTSGDTQYF. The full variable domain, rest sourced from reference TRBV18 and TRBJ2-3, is NAGVMQNPRHLVRRRGQEARLRCSPMKGHSHVYWYRQLPEEGLKFMVYLQKENIIDESGMPKERFSAEFPKEGPSILRIQQVVRGDSAAYFCASSPSTRTSGDTQYFGPGTRLTVL.

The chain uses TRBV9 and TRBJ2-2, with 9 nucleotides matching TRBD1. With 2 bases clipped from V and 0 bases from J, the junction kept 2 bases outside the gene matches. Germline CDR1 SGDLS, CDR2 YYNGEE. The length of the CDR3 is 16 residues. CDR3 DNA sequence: TGTGCCAGCAGCGTGGGACAGGGAGCGAACACCGGGGAGCTGTTTTTT. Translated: CASSVGQGANTGELFF.

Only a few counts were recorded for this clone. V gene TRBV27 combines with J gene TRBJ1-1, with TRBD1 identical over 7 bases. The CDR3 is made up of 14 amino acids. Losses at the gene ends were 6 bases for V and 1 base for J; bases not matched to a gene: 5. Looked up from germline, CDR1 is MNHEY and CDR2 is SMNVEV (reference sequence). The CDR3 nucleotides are TGTGCCAGCAGAGAGGGACAGTGGAACACTGAAGCTTTCTTT. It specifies CASREGQWNTEAFF.